The 14 T cell receptor beta chains below come from one sample, sequenced in a study of T cells after yellow fever vaccination. MiXCR, applied by TCRdb to the 5' RACE reads, yields one record per CDR3 protein. The data show fewer than 450,000 distinct CDR3 sequences, roughly 4% seen once. Here the sequenced sample was PBMCs, taken 5 days after the yellow fever booster vaccination. The receptor source for this set is a young man who received the YFV17D yellow fever vaccine.

The V gene is TRBV5-1, the J gene TRBJ1-3, with D maybe TRBD1 (5 bases). V was trimmed by 4 bases and J by 1 base, leaving 12 bases between them. Germline CDR1 reads SGHRS; CDR2 reads YFSETQ. CDR3 length: 15 residues. CDR3 coding DNA: TGCGCCAGCAGCGGGGACGGACAATCTGGAAACACCATATATTTT. Amino acids: CASSGDGQSGNTIYF.

This clonotype was seen at least ten times. The rearrangement uses TRBV12-3 or TRBV12-4 and TRBJ2-7; 8 nucleotides match TRBD1. There are 13 residues in the CDR3. J lost 5 bases, V lost 4 bases, and 4 bases had no gene match. The CDR3 coding sequence is TGTGCCAGCAGTTCAGGACAGGGCAACGAGCAGTACGTC. It translates to CASSSGQGNEQYV.

The chain carries TRBV28 and TRBJ2-1; D unclear. The ends were cut back, 2 bases at V and 9 bases at J, with 8 bases in the middle. CDR3 length equals 12 residues. CDR1 is MDHEN, CDR2 SYDVKM, per germline. In nucleotides, the CDR3 is TGTGCCAGCAGTTTAGGATGGATTGAGCAGTTCTTC. Amino acid sequence: CASSLGWIEQFF.

This clonotype appeared a few times. The chain joins TRBV20-1 to TRBJ2-2; D remains ambiguous. The CDR3 is 14 amino acids. CDR1 is DFQATT and CDR2 is SNEGSKA in the germline V gene (reference sequence). The ends were cut back, 0 bases at V and 0 bases at J, with 5 bases in the middle. CDR3 sequence reads: CSARDTANTGELFF. The CDR3 DNA reads TGCAGTGCTAGAGATACCGCGAACACCGGGGAGCTGTTTTTT.

This clonotype was detected many times. The rearrangement links TRBV12-3 or TRBV12-4 to TRBJ2-6; D remains unclear. The CDR3 is made up of 13 amino acids. Trimming left V 4 bases short and J 2 bases short, with 3 bases between. The CDR3 bases are TGTGCCAGCAGTTCCCCTGGGGCCAACGTCCTGACTTTC. Translating gives CASSSPGANVLTF.

The chain couples TRBV5-1 to TRBJ2-1, with 7 bases identical to TRBD1. Losses at the gene ends were 0 bases for V and 6 bases for J; bases not matched to a gene: 9. Germline V lookup: CDR1 SGHRS, CDR2 YFSETQ. The CDR3 runs 16 residues. The CDR3, as DNA: TGCGCCAGCAGCTTGGACCCAGAGACAGGGAGCAATGAGCAGTTCTTC. It translates to CASSLDPETGSNEQFF.

The table lists this clonotype with a few counts. This chain links TRBV28 with TRBJ2-7; D is undetermined. Trimming took off 8 bases at V and 8 bases at J, with 22 bases between the two ends. Germline assignment: CDR1 MDHEN and CDR2 SYDVKM. This CDR3 has 14 amino acids. The CDR3 loop is CASSTQGLGFKQYV. The DNA of the CDR3 is TGTGCCAGCTCCACCCAAGGGCTGGGGTTTAAGCAGTACGTC.

V gene TRBV5-1 combines with J gene TRBJ2-5; 8 nucleotides line up with TRBD2. Germline V lookup: CDR1 SGHRS, CDR2 YFSETQ. The V segment lost 4 bases and the J segment 5 bases; nucleotides outside the gene matches: 13. CDR3 length: 16 residues. This CDR3 reads CASSGNPFGGEETQYF. The CDR3 DNA sequence: TGCGCCAGCAGCGGAAACCCCTTCGGGGGGGAGGAGACCCAGTACTTC.

The chain links TRBV7-9 to TRBJ2-4, with 7 bases lining up with TRBD2. V dropped 1 base and J dropped 0; count of bases not matched to a gene: 6. Germline V lookup: CDR1 SEHNR, CDR2 FQNEAQ (reference sequence). The CDR3 runs to 17 residues. The CDR3 region has the DNA TGTGCCAGCAGCTTAGAGGCGGGAGCACTAGCCAAAAACATTCAGTACTTC. Encoded protein: CASSLEAGALAKNIQYF. The full variable domain, in which reference TRBV7-9 and TRBJ2-4 provide the parts outside the CDR3, is DTGVSQNPRHKITKRGQNVTFRCDPISEHNRLYWYRQTLGQGPEFLTYFQNEAQLEKSRLLSDRFSAERPKGSFSTLEIQRTEQGDSAMYLCASSLEAGALAKNIQYFGAGTRLSVL.

The CDR3 DNA is TGCGCCAGCAGCCAAGACGGGGGGGACGGGGAGCTGTTTTTT. As protein: CASSQDGGDGELFF. The chain has TRBV4-1 and TRBJ2-2, with 8 nucleotides matching TRBD2. Germline V CDR1 and CDR2: MGHRA, YSYEKL. Losses at the gene ends were 0 bases for V and 7 bases for J; bases not matched to a gene: 1. The CDR3 runs 14 residues.

The table lists this clonotype with many counts. The rearrangement uses TRBV4-1 and TRBJ2-7, with 10 bases lining up with TRBD1. This CDR3 region has 16 residues. Germline V CDR1 and CDR2: MGHRA, YSYEKL. After removal of 4 bases from V and 2 bases from J, the junction contained 8 bases not matched to a gene. CDR3 loop: CASSPIGTGAAYEQYF. For the CDR3, the DNA is TGCGCCAGCAGCCCGATCGGGACAGGGGCGGCCTACGAGCAGTACTTC.

This clonotype appeared a few times. This chain joins TRBV6-6 and TRBJ1-2; 9 nucleotides agree with TRBD1. Trimming at V came to 6 bases and at J to 8 bases, leaving 13 bases not matched to a gene. The germline V gene has CDR1 MNHNY and CDR2 SVGAGI (reference sequence). There are 15 residues in the CDR3. The CDR3 sequence is CASSQTTGGGYGYTF. CDR3 bases: TGTGCCAGCAGCCAAACTACAGGGGGCGGATACGGCTACACCTTC.

This clonotype was seen a handful of times. The chain combines TRBV5-6 with TRBJ1-6; no clear D gene. Germline V gene sequence: CDR1 SGHDT, CDR2 YYEEEE. With 4 bases removed from V and 9 bases from J, the gap between germline ends came to 17 bases. The CDR3 consists of 15 residues. The CDR3 region is CASSPFPGSASPLHF. CDR3 DNA sequence: TGTGCCAGCAGCCCCTTCCCGGGGTCCGCTTCACCCCTCCACTTT.

The chain couples TRBV20-1 to TRBJ1-6; unclear D gene. Germline V gene data show CDR1 as DFQATT and CDR2 as SNEGSKA (reference sequence). Deletions cut 2 bases from V and 6 bases from J, with 14 bases between. This CDR3 has 15 residues. This chain's CDR3 is CSARSTLGVNSPLHF. In DNA, the CDR3 is TGCAGTGCTAGATCGACCCTCGGAGTTAATTCACCCCTCCACTTT.